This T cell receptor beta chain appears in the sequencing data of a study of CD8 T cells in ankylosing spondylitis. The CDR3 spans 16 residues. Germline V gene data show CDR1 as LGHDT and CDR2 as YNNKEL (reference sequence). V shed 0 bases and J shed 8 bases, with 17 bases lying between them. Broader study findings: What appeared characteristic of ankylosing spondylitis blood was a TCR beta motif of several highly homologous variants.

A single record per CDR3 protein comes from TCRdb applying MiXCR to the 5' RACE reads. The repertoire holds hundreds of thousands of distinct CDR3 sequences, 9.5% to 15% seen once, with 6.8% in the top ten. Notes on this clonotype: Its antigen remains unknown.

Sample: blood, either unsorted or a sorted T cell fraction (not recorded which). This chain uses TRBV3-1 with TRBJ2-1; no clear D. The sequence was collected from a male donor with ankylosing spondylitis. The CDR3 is CASSQDWVGPFYEQFF. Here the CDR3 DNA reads TGTGCCAGCAGCCAAGATTGGGTCGGGCCCTTTTATGAGCAGTTCTTC.